A selection of T cell receptor beta chains follows, all from one sample in a study of CD8 T cells in ankylosing spondylitis. TCRdb re-called the 5' RACE reads through MiXCR, storing one row per CDR3 protein. The sample yields approximately 300,000 distinct CDR3 sequences, 8% seen once. Sample: blood, either unsorted or a sorted T cell fraction (not recorded which). These receptors all come from a male donor with ankylosing spondylitis. Both conserved end residues are part of each CDR3. A D gene is named only where the DNA matches it firmly. Clone size is shown for a subset of rows, as once, few, many or a class of expanded clone.

TGCAGTGCTAGACCTAGCGGGGGTTCATACTGGACGCAGTATTTT	CSARPSGGSYWTQYF	TRBV20-1	-	TRBD2	TRBJ2-3
TGTGCCACCAAGGCAGCGGTCACCGGGGAGCTGTTTTTT	CATKAAVTGELFF	TRBV6-6	few	-	TRBJ2-2
TGTGCCAGCAGCATTTGGGTCGGGACTAGCGGGAGGCCCACCGGGGAGCTGTTTTTT	CASSIWVGTSGRPTGELFF	TRBV25-1	few	TRBD2	TRBJ2-2
-	CASSPSNTCPGSCFF	TRBV23-1	-	-	TRBJ2-2
TGTGCCACCAGCAGAGATCGGGGAACTGAAGCTTTCTTT	CATSRDRGTEAFF	TRBV15	few	-	TRBJ1-1
TGTGCCACCTCTTCTGGGACAGGGAAGGGGACTGAAGCTTTCTTT	CATSSGTGKGTEAFF	TRBV15	many	TRBD1	TRBJ1-1
TGCGCCAGCAGCTTCCAGGGGAGCAACTATGGCTACACCTTC	CASSFQGSNYGYTF	TRBV5-1	few	-	TRBJ1-2
TGTGCCAGCTCACTGCAGCTTAATACGCAGTATTTT	CASSLQLNTQYF	TRBV18	many	-	TRBJ2-3
TGTGCCAGCAGCTGGTGGACAGATTCCACCGGGGAGCTGTTTTTT	CASSWWTDSTGELFF	TRBV7-8	-	-	TRBJ2-2
TGTGCCAGCAGCGAGGAAGGGAACTATGGCTACACCTTC	CASSEEGNYGYTF	TRBV9	-	-	TRBJ1-2
TGCAGCGTAAGGGGGGGGCTCAGTGAAAAACTGTTTTTT	CSVRGGLSEKLFF	TRBV29-1	many	-	TRBJ1-4
TGTGCCAGCAGTTTAAAGCTTGCGGGAAGGGCAGATACGCAGTATTTT	CASSLKLAGRADTQYF	TRBV12-3/TRBV12-4	-	-	TRBJ2-3
TGCAGCGTCGCCGAACTAGTACGAGAGACCCAGTACTTC	CSVAELVRETQYF	TRBV29-1	many	-	TRBJ2-5
TGTGCCAGCAGACTACAACAAACCTCACCCCTCCACTTT	CASRLQQTSPLHF	TRBV2	-	-	TRBJ1-6
TGTGCCAGCAGGGGACAGGGTATGCGGATAAAGTACGAGCAGTACTTC	CASRGQGMRIKYEQYF	TRBV28	-	TRBD1	TRBJ2-7
TGTGCCAGTAACCGGGACTTCGGGTATGAGCAGTTCTTC	CASNRDFGYEQFF	TRBV13	-	-	TRBJ2-1
TGTGCCAGCAGCGCCGCCATCCTAGGTGCCAATGAGCAGTTCTTC	CASSAAILGANEQFF	TRBV12-3/TRBV12-4	-	-	TRBJ2-1
TGTGCCAGCTCACCCCTGGGGACAGCGGAGGTGGCTTTCTTT	CASSPLGTAEVAFF	TRBV18	-	TRBD1	TRBJ1-1
TGTGCCAGTAGACAGATCTCTGGAAACACCATATATTTT	CASRQISGNTIYF	TRBV6-1	many	-	TRBJ1-3
TGTGCCAGCAGCCCCATGACGGACGAAGCTTTCTTT	CASSPMTDEAFF	TRBV7-9	many	-	TRBJ1-1
TGCAGCGTTAGGGTCAGGAGCACAGATACGCAGTATTTT	CSVRVRSTDTQYF	TRBV29-1	-	-	TRBJ2-3
TGTGCCAGCAGCCAAGGTCTAGCGGTGGAGACCCAGTACTTC	CASSQGLAVETQYF	TRBV14	many	TRBD2	TRBJ2-5
TGTGCCAGCTCACAATTATTCACCGGGGAGCTGTTTTTT	CASSQLFTGELFF	TRBV18	few	-	TRBJ2-2
TGCGCCAGCAGCCGGCTTAGGCCGAACACCGGGGAGCTGTTTTTT	CASSRLRPNTGELFF	TRBV5-1	-	-	TRBJ2-2
TGCGCCAGCAGATACATCGGCAGCACAGATACGCAGTATTTT	CASRYIGSTDTQYF	TRBV5-1	many	-	TRBJ2-3
TGTGCCAGCAGCTTATCTCAGGGGCTCAATCAGCCCCAGCATTTT	CASSLSQGLNQPQHF	TRBV11-2	few	-	TRBJ1-5
TGTGCCAGCAGCTGGCCGACAGGGGGATTTGGCTACACCTTC	CASSWPTGGFGYTF	TRBV5-6	few	TRBD1	TRBJ1-2
TGTGCCAGCAGCTTGACGGGAGGAAGGGTTGTGCGGTTCTTC	CASSLTGGRVVRFF	TRBV7-9	-	TRBD2	TRBJ2-1
TGTGCCAGCAGTGACTTGAACAGGGGTTACGAGCAGTACTTC	CASSDLNRGYEQYF	TRBV25-1	few	TRBD1	TRBJ2-7
TGTGCCAGCAGTGGCTTAAGGACAGGAGAAGCTTTCTTT	CASSGLRTGEAFF	TRBV6-1	few	TRBD1	TRBJ1-1
TGCAGCGTCCCGGGATCCCGCGCAGATACGCAGTATTTT	CSVPGSRADTQYF	TRBV29-1	many	-	TRBJ2-3
TGTGCCAGCTCACCATTGGACAGGGATGGAAGTGGCTACACCTTC	CASSPLDRDGSGYTF	TRBV18	few	TRBD1	TRBJ1-2
TGTGCCAGCAGTTTTGAGAGGGCAGGATTAGCTTTCTTT	CASSFERAGLAFF	TRBV27	-	-	TRBJ1-1
TGCGCCAGCAGTCAAAAAAACATAGCCAAAAACATTCAGTACTTC	CASSQKNIAKNIQYF	TRBV23-1	few	-	TRBJ2-4
TGCGCCAGCAGCCTCCGAGACAGGGGCGCTTTGCATGAGCAGTTCTTC	CASSLRDRGALHEQFF	TRBV5-1	-	TRBD1	TRBJ2-1
TGCGCCAGCAGCCAAGCGTCCCCCGAAGGCACAGATACGCAGTATTTT	CASSQASPEGTDTQYF	TRBV4-3	few	-	TRBJ2-3
TGTGCCAGCAGCCAATACGGTGAGCAGTTCTTC	CASSQYGEQFF	TRBV3-1	many	-	TRBJ2-1
TGTGCCAGCAGACGGGCCCCCTCTCAAATGGCTGAAGCTTTCTTT	CASRRAPSQMAEAFF	TRBV6-1	few	-	TRBJ1-1
TGTGCCAGCAGTGACCCGGGACAGGGGGCGGCCTCCGGCACAGATACGCAGTATTTT	CASSDPGQGAASGTDTQYF	TRBV6-4	few	TRBD1	TRBJ2-3
TGCGCCAGCAGCTTGGCCGGACAATCTGGGGCCAACGTCCTGACTTTC	CASSLAGQSGANVLTF	TRBV5-1	few	-	TRBJ2-6
TGCAGTGCTAGAGATTTCGATACGCAGTATTTT	CSARDFDTQYF	TRBV20-1	-	-	TRBJ2-3
TGCGCCAGCAGCATTGGGACAGGGGGGATCGAGGAGCAGTACTTC	CASSIGTGGIEEQYF	TRBV5-1	-	TRBD1	TRBJ2-7
TGCAGTGCTAGAGAAGAGCTTCCCTACAATGAGCAGTTCTTC	CSAREELPYNEQFF	TRBV20-1	few	-	TRBJ2-1
TGTGCCAGCAGTTACTACCTCGGGGGTAGCGGCACAGATACGCAGTATTTT	CASSYYLGGSGTDTQYF	TRBV28	few	-	TRBJ2-3
TGTGCCAGCTCACCAGTAGCGGGAGCTGGGGAGCAGTACTTC	CASSPVAGAGEQYF	TRBV18	few	TRBD2	TRBJ2-7
TGTGCCAGCAGCTTCGCCCGCTTCCCGCCCTACAATGAGCAGTTCTTC	CASSFARFPPYNEQFF	TRBV7-9	few	-	TRBJ2-1
TGTGCCAGCAGTGAGCAGAGGAACACCGGGGAGCTGTTTTTT	CASSEQRNTGELFF	TRBV2	few	-	TRBJ2-2
TGCGCCAGCAGAGACAGGGTCGACACCGGGGAGCTGTTTTTT	CASRDRVDTGELFF	TRBV5-1	few	TRBD1	TRBJ2-2
TGTGCCAGCAGAAGGACCCAGGTGTCGTCCTTCAATGAGCAGTTCTTC	CASRRTQVSSFNEQFF	TRBV27	many	-	TRBJ2-1
TGTGCCAGCGGGAGGTCCACGGGGGAGCAGTACTTC	CASGRSTGEQYF	TRBV28	few	-	TRBJ2-7